This T cell receptor (beta chain) stems from a study of T cell responses to AZD1222 COVID-19 vaccine (dated by TCRdb to 2020 to 2022). Context from the whole study: AZD1222 recipients given second doses at about 4 weeks or at about 12 weeks were pooled, since spike-specific TCR depth and breadth were not found to differ between the two schedules. A total of 233 trial participants underwent TCR sequencing, of whom 200 to 220 received two doses of AZD1222 and 26 received two doses of the MenACWY control vaccine. Trial participants were enrolled into age subgroups of 18-55, 56-69 and 70-plus years, which contained approximately 150, 28 and 58 TCR-sequenced participants, respectively.

The CDR3 regions of human TCRbeta chains were analyzed by immunosequencing. The study's processing was this. TCRs in the repertoires were matched against a reference library of SARS-CoV-2-specific TCRs that had been generated with the MIRA antigen-specificity platform. Breadth meant the fraction of unique TCRs that were SARS-CoV-2-associated, whereas depth meant the fraction of total T cells that were SARS-CoV-2-associated. Using the MIRA data, each spike-specific TCR was assigned both to the spike region to which the TCR was reactive and to a CD4 or CD8 class. Log10-transformed breadth and depth values were compared by one-way ANOVA with Sidak's multiple comparisons tests. The source is immuneACCESS, and TCRdb retained only in-frame sequences with V and J called. Part of the clones is not carried over; for the studies checked, unresolved V genes explain less than half of this, and the remainder is unexplained. Clone size and V and J calls were adopted from that table, with D and trimming inferred from the DNA. The sample records about 98,000 clones, roughly 90% of which are singletons. Around 5.8% of the sample belongs to the ten largest clones.

The time point label of this sample denotes: baseline before first vaccination. Samples from vaccinated people were obtained from the UK trials COV001 and COV002, which included a single-blind randomized controlled phase 2/3 trial of AZD1222 (ChAdOx1 nCoV-19) in healthy adults. Trial participant PBMC samples were collected at day 0 and day 28 after the second dose for TCRbeta chain sequencing. The research as a whole found: Spike-specific TCR breadth and depth rose significantly after two AZD1222 doses compared with day 0 and with MenACWY recipients. The 56-69-year group was small, and its depth increase did not reach significance, likely because of low power. The vaccine-associated CD4 TCRs covered the entire spike protein, and the dominant responses fell in regions 160-218 and 743-854. Because no day 14 peak-response samples were available, the repertoires could be characterized only after the peak T cell response. Nearly half of unique spike-specific TCRs reportedly recognized epitopes outside regions mutated in the B.1.351 and B.1.1.7 variants. Only six AZD1222 recipients were SARS-CoV-2 seropositive at baseline, limiting conclusions about previously exposed vaccinees. Participants were mostly white British, with more females than males. The authors suggested clonal diversity may have been underestimated.

A note on this clone: Its antigen remains undetermined. The sample holds no much larger clone one base away, and base qualities are not on file.

The clonotype comes from an adult in good health. Sequencing was performed on peripheral blood, taken on day 0 of AZD1222 vaccination.

The CDR3 has the sequence CASSPVGIGSPLHF. The DNA is as follows: TGTGCCAGCAGCCCCGTGGGAATTGGGTCACCCCTCCACTTT. The chain is encoded by TRBV28 joined to TRBJ1-6; the D gene is unclear. The CDR3 goes from the cysteine to the phenylalanine over 14 residues. CDR3 DNA is the only sequence kept; it has 42 bases, read in frame from the first base. V and J lose 6 bases and 10 bases, and a span of 16 bases separates them. The germline V gene supplies CDR1 MDHEN and CDR2 SYDVKM. With the rest looked up from the reference TRBV28 and TRBJ1-6 genes rather than sequenced, the full variable domain is DVKVTQSSRYLVKRTGEKVFLECVQDMDHENMFWYRQDPGLGLRLIYFSYDVKMKEKGDIPEGYSVSREKKERFSLILESASTNQTSMYLCASSPVGIGSPLHFGNGTRLTVT.